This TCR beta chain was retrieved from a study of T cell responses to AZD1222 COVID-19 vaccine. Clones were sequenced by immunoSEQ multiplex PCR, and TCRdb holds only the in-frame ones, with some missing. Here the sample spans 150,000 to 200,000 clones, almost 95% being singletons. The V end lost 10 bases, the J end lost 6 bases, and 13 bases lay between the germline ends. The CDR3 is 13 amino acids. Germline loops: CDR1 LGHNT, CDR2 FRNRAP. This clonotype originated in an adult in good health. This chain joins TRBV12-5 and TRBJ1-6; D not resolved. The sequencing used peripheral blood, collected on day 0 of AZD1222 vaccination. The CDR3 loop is CATAGRLNSPLHF. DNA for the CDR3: TGTGCTACAGCAGGACGGCTTAATTCACCCCTCCACTTT.